The clone carrying this T cell receptor (beta chain) was counted a few times. Its antigen is as yet unknown. Using RNA template, CDR3s of TCR alpha and beta were amplified with iRepertoire arm-PCR. TCRdb called the multiplex PCR reads again in MiXCR, with one record for every CDR3 protein. Among about 93,000 distinct CDR3 sequences listed, 35% to 45% were seen once. These data belong to a study of glioma-infiltrating T cells. Broader study findings: Tissue and blood shared very few CDR3 sequences. Gliomas, especially low-grade, showed above-expected tissue-blood divergence; non-neoplastic patients showed below.

Trimming took off 5 bases at V and 5 bases at J, with 22 bases between the two ends. The CDR3 totals 16 residues. Germline loops: CDR1 MNHNS, CDR2 SASEGT. This chain joins TRBV6-1 and TRBJ2-7, with a possible D match to TRBD1 (8 bases). The receptor's source is a human donor with low-grade glioma or glioblastoma, undergoing nonglioma brain surgery, or in good health (not recorded which). What was sequenced was glioma tissue, nonneoplastic brain tissue, or PBMCs (not recorded which). This CDR3 is CASSRRLAGQGHEQYF. Here the CDR3 DNA reads TGTGCCAGCAGTCGACGACTAGCCGGACAGGGCCACGAGCAGTACTTC.